This is a list of T cell receptor beta chains from one sample in a study of T cells in Graves' hyperthyroidism and ophthalmopathy. TCRdb ran MiXCR on the multiplex PCR reads and lists one entry per CDR3 protein. The sample yields approximately 640,000 distinct CDR3 sequences, roughly a sixth seen once. Sequencing used blood. These receptors were taken from a middle-aged man with Graves' hyperthyroidism. Both conserved end residues are part of each CDR3. A D gene is named only where the DNA matches it firmly. A row's size may be missing; if present it is once, few, many or a size class.

d_call j_call clone_size v_call cdr3_nt cdr3_aa
NA TRBJ2-3 many TRBV24-1 TGTGCCACCAGGGGTCGAGGAGATACGCAGTATTTT CATRGRGDTQYF
NA TRBJ2-3 few TRBV7-2 TGTGCCTGCAGCCCCTCTAGGGGTGTGGGCACAGATACGCAGTATTTT CACSPSRGVGTDTQYF
NA TRBJ1-5 NA TRBV28 TGTGCCAGCAGTATCACTACGGGCAATCAGCCCCAGCATTTT CASSITTGNQPQHF
TRBD1 TRBJ2-3 NA TRBV10-3 TGTGCCATCAGTGAGTCCTGGGACAGGGGGACAGATACGCAGTATTTT CAISESWDRGTDTQYF
NA TRBJ2-7 NA TRBV28 TGTGCCAGCTCGACGGTTACCTACGAGCAGTACTTC CASSTVTYEQYF
NA TRBJ1-2 few TRBV6-2/TRBV6-3 TGTGCCAGCAGTTACACCGGGCCCGAAGCTAACTATGGCTACACCTTC CASSYTGPEANYGYTF
TRBD1 TRBJ2-7 few TRBV7-9 TGTGCCAGCAGCTCAGAAGGTGGACAGGGGACCTACGAGCAGTACTTC CASSSEGGQGTYEQYF
NA TRBJ2-1 many TRBV9 TGTGCCAGCAGCACCCGACTAGATTCGCGTTACAATGAGCAGTTCTTC CASSTRLDSRYNEQFF
NA TRBJ1-5 NA TRBV9 TGTGCCAGCAGCGTTCTGGTCTGGAAAGAGAATCAGCCCCAGCATTTT CASSVLVWKENQPQHF
TRBD2 TRBJ2-3 many TRBV28 TGTGCCAGCAGTTTACTCCTTAGCGGGAGTAGGGCAGATACGCAGTATTTT CASSLLLSGSRADTQYF
NA TRBJ2-6 few TRBV5-1 TGCGCCAGCAGATGGGCCAACGTCCTGACTTTC CASRWANVLTF
NA TRBJ2-7 NA TRBV7-9 TGTGCCAGCAGCTTAGTCCTAGACTCCTACGAGCAGTACTTC CASSLVLDSYEQYF
NA TRBJ1-1 many TRBV12-3/TRBV12-4 TGTGCCAGCAGTTTTACCGGGGGAGTAACTGAAGCTTTCTTT CASSFTGGVTEAFF
TRBD1 TRBJ2-3 few TRBV19 TGTGCCAGTAGTATTACCGGGACAGGGAGACCGGATACGCAGTATTTT CASSITGTGRPDTQYF
TRBD1 TRBJ2-7 many TRBV10-3 TGTGCCATCGAAGGGACAGGGGGTCACGAGCAGTACTTC CAIEGTGGHEQYF
NA TRBJ1-2 few TRBV3-1 TGTGCCAGCAGCCAAAGGTCCCAGGGCCCGGGGGGCTACACCTTC CASSQRSQGPGGYTF
NA TRBJ1-1 many TRBV10-3 TGTGCCATCAGTGGGAGGATTGACACTGAAGCCTTCTTT CAISGRIDTEAFF
NA TRBJ2-2 NA TRBV15 TGTGCCACCAGCCCCCCCCGGGCTAGGGACACCGGGGAGCTGTTTTTT CATSPPRARDTGELFF
TRBD1 TRBJ1-2 many TRBV7-3 TGTGCCAGCAGCTTCGGACAGGCTAACTATGGCTACACCTTC CASSFGQANYGYTF
NA TRBJ2-3 NA TRBV30 TGTGCCTGGAGTGTATTTAGCGGAACAGATACGCAGTATTTT CAWSVFSGTDTQYF
TRBD1 TRBJ1-1 NA TRBV19 TGTGCCAGTAGCGTCATAGGGGGCTGGGTCACTGAAGCTTTCTTT CASSVIGGWVTEAFF
NA TRBJ1-2 many TRBV28 TGTGCCAGCAGTTTACTAACAGGGAGTCGGGGCTACACCTTC CASSLLTGSRGYTF
NA TRBJ2-7 few TRBV30 TGTGCCCTCAGAGGATCCTACGAGCAGTACTTC CALRGSYEQYF
TRBD1 TRBJ1-5 NA TRBV18 TGTGCCAGCTCCACAGGGGTTCAGCAGCCCCAGCATTTT CASSTGVQQPQHF
TRBD1 TRBJ2-7 many TRBV28 TGTGCCAGCAGGACAGGGGTAGGCGAGCAGTACTTC CASRTGVGEQYF